A selection of T cell receptor beta chains follows, all from one sample in a study of blood T cell repertoires in COVID-19. Sequencing used immunoSEQ multiplex PCR; TCRdb keeps in-frame clones, though not all of them. The table includes under 200,000 clones, roughly four fifths detected once. Sequencing input: peripheral blood. These TCRs come from a man aged 25 to 45 with active or convalescent COVID-19. CDR3s include the opening cysteine and the closing phenylalanine or tryptophan. Each record gives: V gene, clone size, J gene, D gene, CDR3 protein, CDR3 DNA. The D gene is left open where the match is weak. The size field is filled for only some rows; it gives once, few, many or a size class.

V: TRBV29-1; size: -; J: TRBJ1-2; D: -; CDR3: CSVTSEFYGYTF; DNA: TGCAGCGTGACCAGCGAGTTCTATGGCTACACCTTC
V: TRBV29-1; size: -; J: TRBJ1-2; D: TRBD1; CDR3: CSVAPDREDGYTF; DNA: TGCAGCGTTGCACCGGACAGGGAGGATGGCTACACCTTC
V: TRBV5-6; size: -; J: TRBJ1-1; D: -; CDR3: CASSLPTGGLLAFF; DNA: TGTGCCAGCAGCTTGCCCACCGGGGGACTCTTAGCTTTCTTT
V: TRBV24-1; size: -; J: TRBJ1-6; D: -; CDR3: CATQADSSYNSPLHF; DNA: TGTGCCACCCAAGCAGACAGCTCCTATAATTCACCCCTCCACTTT
V: TRBV12-5; size: -; J: TRBJ2-3; D: TRBD2; CDR3: CASGLSAGGSTDTQYF; DNA: TGTGCTAGTGGTTTGTCCGCGGGAGGGTCCACAGATACGCAGTATTTT
V: TRBV14; size: -; J: TRBJ1-3; D: -; CDR3: CASSQGPGNTIYF; DNA: TGTGCCAGCAGCCAAGGGCCGGGAAACACCATATATTTT
V: TRBV6-5; size: -; J: TRBJ1-2; D: -; CDR3: CASSRGVGNYGYTF; DNA: TGTGCCAGCAGTCGGGGGGTCGGGAACTATGGCTACACCTTC
V: TRBV25-1; size: -; J: TRBJ1-6; D: -; CDR3: CASSRDWNSPLHF; DNA: TGTGCCAGCAGTCGAGACTGGAATTCACCCCTCCACTTT
V: TRBV5-1; size: -; J: TRBJ2-2; D: -; CDR3: CASSPGGTLARTGELFF; DNA: TGCGCCAGCAGCCCAGGTGGTACCCTAGCGCGAACCGGGGAGCTGTTTTTT
V: TRBV9; size: -; J: TRBJ2-5; D: TRBD1; CDR3: CASSVGGTVEETQYF; DNA: TGTGCCAGCAGCGTAGGGGGGACAGTGGAAGAGACCCAGTACTTC
V: TRBV7-2; size: -; J: TRBJ1-1; D: -; CDR3: CAGSRGGPNTEAFF; DNA: TGTGCAGGATCTAGGGGGGGGCCGAACACTGAAGCTTTCTTT
V: TRBV10-1; size: -; J: TRBJ2-3; D: TRBD1; CDR3: CASSESDRAPPDTQYF; DNA: TGCGCCAGCAGTGAGTCGGACAGGGCCCCTCCAGATACGCAGTATTTT
V: TRBV9; size: once; J: TRBJ2-1; D: TRBD2; CDR3: CASSIPTSGGASSYNEQFF; DNA: TGTGCCAGCAGCATCCCGACTAGCGGGGGGGCCAGTTCCTACAATGAGCAGTTCTTC
V: TRBV30; size: few; J: TRBJ1-2; D: -; CDR3: CAWDQGFANYGYTF; DNA: TGTGCCTGGGATCAGGGTTTTGCCAACTATGGCTACACCTTC
V: TRBV7-2; size: -; J: TRBJ2-5; D: TRBD2; CDR3: CASRTGLAGETQYF; DNA: TGTGCCAGCAGAACGGGACTAGCGGGAGAGACCCAGTACTTC
V: TRBV6-5; size: -; J: TRBJ2-1; D: TRBD1; CDR3: CASSYRDRSEEQFF; DNA: TGTGCCAGCAGTTACAGGGACAGGTCAGAGGAGCAGTTCTTC
V: TRBV28; size: -; J: TRBJ2-3; D: -; CDR3: CASSSLVGGVTDTQYF; DNA: TGTGCCAGCAGTTCCCTCGTGGGAGGAGTCACAGATACGCAGTATTTT
V: TRBV27; size: -; J: TRBJ2-6; D: -; CDR3: CASSLSSQGSSGANVLTF; DNA: TGTGCCAGCAGTTTATCGAGTCAGGGTAGCTCTGGGGCCAACGTCCTGACTTTC
V: TRBV29-1; size: -; J: TRBJ1-1; D: -; CDR3: CSVGTGSGVAFF; DNA: TGCAGCGTAGGTACAGGGTCGGGCGTTGCTTTCTTT
V: TRBV5-5; size: -; J: TRBJ2-3; D: -; CDR3: CASSWTEGDTQYF; DNA: TGTGCCAGCAGCTGGACTGAGGGAGATACGCAGTATTTT
V: TRBV5-1; size: -; J: TRBJ1-3; D: TRBD1; CDR3: CASSPGTEASGNTIYF; DNA: TGCGCCAGCAGCCCCGGGACAGAGGCATCCGGAAACACCATATATTTT
V: TRBV6-2/TRBV6-3; size: once; J: TRBJ1-5; D: TRBD1; CDR3: CASSPTGDNQPQHF; DNA: TGTGCCAGCAGTCCGACAGGGGACAATCAGCCCCAGCATTTT
V: TRBV29-1; size: -; J: TRBJ1-1; D: -; CDR3: CSATTGYNTEAFF; DNA: TGCAGCGCCACAACAGGATACAACACTGAAGCTTTCTTT
V: TRBV3-1/TRBV3-2; size: -; J: TRBJ1-1; D: TRBD1; CDR3: CASSQVRRGQGLLNTEAFF; DNA: TGTGCCAGCAGCCAAGTCCGAAGGGGACAGGGGCTCTTGAACACTGAAGCTTTCTTT
V: TRBV28; size: -; J: TRBJ2-2; D: -; CDR3: CASSSGGATGELFF; DNA: TGTGCCAGCAGTTCGGGGGGCGCCACCGGGGAGCTGTTTTTT
V: TRBV27; size: few; J: TRBJ1-5; D: -; CDR3: CASSPDTVSGNQPQHF; DNA: TGTGCCAGCAGCCCCGACACGGTTAGCGGTAATCAGCCCCAGCATTTT
V: TRBV10-1; size: -; J: TRBJ2-3; D: TRBD1; CDR3: CASRGDSYTDTQYF; DNA: TGCGCCAGCAGGGGGGACAGCTACACAGATACGCAGTATTTT
V: TRBV25-1; size: -; J: TRBJ1-2; D: TRBD1; CDR3: CASSEDRGYGYTF; DNA: TGTGCCAGCAGCGAGGACAGGGGCTATGGCTACACCTTC
V: TRBV7-3; size: -; J: TRBJ2-5; D: -; CDR3: CASSFAGTSGQETQYF; DNA: TGTGCCAGCAGCTTCGCCGGGACAAGCGGTCAAGAGACCCAGTACTTC
V: TRBV11-3; size: -; J: TRBJ1-1; D: TRBD1; CDR3: CASSSQGENTEAFF; DNA: TGTGCCAGCAGCTCCCAGGGGGAGAACACTGAAGCTTTCTTT
V: TRBV7-2; size: -; J: TRBJ2-7; D: TRBD2; CDR3: CASSLVGFSGPLSYEQYF; DNA: TGTGCCAGCAGCTTAGTAGGGTTTAGCGGGCCCCTCTCCTACGAGCAGTACTTC
V: TRBV30; size: few; J: TRBJ2-1; D: -; CDR3: CAWSPTTDSHRLLSYNEQFF; DNA: TGTGCCTGGAGTCCGACGACGGACTCGCATCGGCTTCTTTCCTACAATGAGCAGTTCTTC
V: TRBV6-5; size: -; J: TRBJ1-1; D: TRBD1; CDR3: CASTQTGGAGTEAFF; DNA: TGTGCCAGCACCCAGACAGGGGGCGCGGGCACTGAAGCTTTCTTT
V: TRBV6-1; size: -; J: TRBJ2-2; D: -; CDR3: CASSESRRNTGELFF; DNA: TGTGCCAGCAGTGAATCACGGAGGAACACCGGGGAGCTGTTTTTT
V: TRBV19; size: -; J: TRBJ2-5; D: TRBD2; CDR3: CASSIGLAGGRRETQYF; DNA: TGTGCCAGTAGTATCGGACTAGCGGGGGGCCGACGGGAGACCCAGTACTTC
V: TRBV5-1; size: -; J: TRBJ2-3; D: -; CDR3: CASSLRSPGLTDTQYF; DNA: TGCGCCAGCAGCTTGAGGTCACCAGGGCTTACAGATACGCAGTATTTT
V: TRBV30; size: -; J: TRBJ1-3; D: TRBD1; CDR3: CAWTRDSSSGNTIYF; DNA: TGTGCCTGGACCCGGGACAGCAGCTCTGGAAACACCATATATTTT
V: TRBV6-5; size: -; J: TRBJ2-5; D: -; CDR3: CASRTGGGGQSAQYF; DNA: TGTGCCAGCAGGACCGGTGGAGGCGGCCAGTCGGCCCAGTACTTC
V: TRBV5-8; size: -; J: TRBJ1-5; D: TRBD1; CDR3: CASSFTRGTYSNQPQHF; DNA: TGTGCCAGCAGCTTCACCAGGGGGACATATAGCAATCAGCCCCAGCATTTT
V: TRBV11-3; size: once; J: TRBJ1-1; D: -; CDR3: CASSSGAVLNTEAFF; DNA: TGTGCCAGCAGTTCAGGGGCGGTTTTGAACACTGAAGCTTTCTTT
V: TRBV4-1; size: once; J: TRBJ2-5; D: TRBD1; CDR3: CASSRGTVQETQYF; DNA: TGCGCCAGCAGCCGTGGGACAGTCCAAGAGACCCAGTACTTC
V: TRBV5-8; size: -; J: TRBJ2-5; D: -; CDR3: CASRGRTGGQETQYF; DNA: TGTGCCAGCAGAGGACGGACAGGAGGGCAAGAGACCCAGTACTTC
V: TRBV6-5; size: -; J: TRBJ1-5; D: TRBD1; CDR3: CASSKQGTSNQPQHF; DNA: TGTGCCAGCAGTAAACAGGGGACGAGCAATCAGCCCCAGCATTTT
V: TRBV30; size: -; J: TRBJ1-1; D: -; CDR3: CAWIKVSTEAFF; DNA: TGTGCCTGGATCAAAGTTAGCACTGAAGCTTTCTTT
V: TRBV6-2/TRBV6-3; size: once; J: TRBJ2-1; D: TRBD2; CDR3: CASSLLEGGNNEQFF; DNA: TGTGCCAGCAGCCTTCTTGAGGGAGGGAACAATGAGCAGTTCTTC
V: TRBV9; size: -; J: TRBJ2-3; D: TRBD2; CDR3: CASSEVLAGSTDTQYF; DNA: TGTGCCAGCAGCGAGGTGCTAGCGGGCAGCACAGATACGCAGTATTTT
V: TRBV7-2; size: -; J: TRBJ2-5; D: TRBD1; CDR3: CASSSQGQGAQETQYF; DNA: TGTGCCAGCAGCTCACAAGGGCAGGGGGCACAAGAGACCCAGTACTTC
V: TRBV18; size: -; J: TRBJ2-1; D: TRBD2; CDR3: CASSLRGLAGNYNEQFF; DNA: TGTGCCAGCTCCCTCAGAGGCCTAGCGGGGAATTACAATGAGCAGTTCTTC
V: TRBV28; size: -; J: TRBJ1-4; D: TRBD1; CDR3: CASSLAQGAIKLFF; DNA: TGTGCCAGCAGTTTGGCCCAGGGGGCGATAAAACTGTTTTTT
V: TRBV18; size: once; J: TRBJ2-2; D: -; CDR3: CASSPPNSQGDRTGELFF; DNA: TGTGCCAGCTCACCGCCCAATTCACAGGGAGATCGAACCGGGGAGCTGTTTTTT
V: TRBV6-5; size: once; J: TRBJ1-5; D: TRBD1; CDR3: CASGGRGTQPQHF; DNA: TGTGCCAGTGGGGGCAGGGGGACCCAGCCCCAGCATTTT
V: TRBV6-5; size: once; J: TRBJ2-3; D: -; CDR3: CASSYSWLPGTDTQYF; DNA: TGTGCCAGCAGTTACTCGTGGCTCCCGGGGACAGATACGCAGTATTTT
V: TRBV20-1; size: -; J: TRBJ2-1; D: -; CDR3: CSARHEEEQFF; DNA: TGCAGTGCTAGGCACGAGGAGGAGCAGTTCTTC
V: TRBV18; size: -; J: TRBJ1-1; D: TRBD1; CDR3: CASSRQGGNTEAFF; DNA: TGTGCCAGCTCACGACAGGGCGGGAACACTGAAGCTTTCTTT
V: TRBV7-2; size: -; J: TRBJ1-1; D: -; CDR3: CASSPRTLNTEAFF; DNA: TGTGCCAGCAGCCCCCGGACACTGAACACTGAAGCTTTCTTT
V: TRBV6-5; size: -; J: TRBJ1-3; D: TRBD1; CDR3: CASKASGGSGNTIYF; DNA: TGTGCCAGCAAAGCCTCAGGGGGCTCTGGAAACACCATATATTTT
V: TRBV19; size: -; J: TRBJ1-1; D: -; CDR3: CASSPLEGRLNTEAFF; DNA: TGTGCCAGTAGTCCCTTAGAGGGCCGATTGAACACTGAAGCTTTCTTT
V: TRBV24-1; size: -; J: TRBJ2-3; D: -; CDR3: CATRGVGGDTQYF; DNA: TGTGCCACCAGGGGCGTAGGGGGAGATACGCAGTATTTT